Sequencing of this T cell receptor (beta chain) was carried out in a study of blood T cell repertoires in COVID-19. The ends lost 4 bases at V and 2 bases at J; junction bases unmatched: 9. Germline CDR1 reads SGHRS; CDR2 reads YFSETQ. CDR3 size: 15 residues. Profiling relied on immunoSEQ multiplex PCR, and the TCRdb table lists in-frame clones only, not all of them. The sample shows around 100,000 clones, around 85% of them seen only once. The sample was peripheral blood. The chain employs TRBV5-1 and TRBJ2-7, with 7 nucleotides matching TRBD1. The TCR comes from an older man with active or convalescent COVID-19. The CDR3 is CASSPQGVQTYEQYF. The CDR3 bases are TGCGCCAGCAGCCCGCAGGGGGTTCAAACCTACGAGCAGTACTTC.